The subject of this entry is one T cell receptor beta chain. The ends lost 6 bases at V and 5 bases at J; junction bases unmatched: 6. The germline gives CDR1 MDHEN, CDR2 SYDVKM. The CDR3 spans 16 residues. These data originate in a study of blood T cell repertoires in COVID-19. Clones were sequenced by immunoSEQ multiplex PCR, and TCRdb holds only the in-frame ones, with some missing. The profile shows 120,000 or so clones, 70% to 80% of them singletons. This receptor was identified in a human donor in a cohort sampled during active COVID-19. The chain is built from TRBV28 and TRBJ2-5, with 16 positions matching TRBD2. Material for sequencing was peripheral blood. The CDR3 DNA is TGTGCCAGCAGAGGGACTAGCGGGGGGGCCGCCGAGACCCAGTACTTC. It codes for CASRGTSGGAAETQYF.